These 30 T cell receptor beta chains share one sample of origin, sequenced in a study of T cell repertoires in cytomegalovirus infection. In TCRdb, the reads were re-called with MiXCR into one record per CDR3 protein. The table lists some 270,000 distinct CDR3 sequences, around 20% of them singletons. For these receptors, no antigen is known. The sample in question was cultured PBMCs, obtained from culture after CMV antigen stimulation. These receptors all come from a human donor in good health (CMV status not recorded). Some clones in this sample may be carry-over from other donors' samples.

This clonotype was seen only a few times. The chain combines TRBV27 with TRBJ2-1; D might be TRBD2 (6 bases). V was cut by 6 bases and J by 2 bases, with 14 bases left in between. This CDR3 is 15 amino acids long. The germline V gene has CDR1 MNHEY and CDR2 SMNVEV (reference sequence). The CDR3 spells CASRDIGGTYNEQFF. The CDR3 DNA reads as TGTGCCAGCAGAGATATCGGAGGGACCTACAATGAGCAGTTCTTC.

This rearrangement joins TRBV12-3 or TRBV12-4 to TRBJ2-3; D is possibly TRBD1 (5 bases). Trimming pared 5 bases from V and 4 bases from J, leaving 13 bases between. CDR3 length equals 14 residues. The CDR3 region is CASSNQGSADTQYF. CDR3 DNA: TGTGCCAGCAGTAATCAGGGTAGTGCAGATACGCAGTATTTT.

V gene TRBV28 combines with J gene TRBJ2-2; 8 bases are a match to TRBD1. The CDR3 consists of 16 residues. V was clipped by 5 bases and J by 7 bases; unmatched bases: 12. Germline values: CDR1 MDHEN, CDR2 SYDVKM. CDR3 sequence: CASSRARTGFGGELFF. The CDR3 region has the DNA TGTGCCAGCAGTCGCGCCCGGACAGGGTTCGGCGGGGAGCTGTTTTTT.

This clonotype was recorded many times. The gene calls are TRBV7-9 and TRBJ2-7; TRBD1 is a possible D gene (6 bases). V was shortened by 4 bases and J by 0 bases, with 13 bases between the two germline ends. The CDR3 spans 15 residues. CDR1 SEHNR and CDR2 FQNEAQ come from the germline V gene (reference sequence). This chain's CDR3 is CASSSTGRGSYEQYV. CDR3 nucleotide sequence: TGTGCCAGCAGCTCCACAGGGCGTGGCTCCTACGAGCAGTACGTC.

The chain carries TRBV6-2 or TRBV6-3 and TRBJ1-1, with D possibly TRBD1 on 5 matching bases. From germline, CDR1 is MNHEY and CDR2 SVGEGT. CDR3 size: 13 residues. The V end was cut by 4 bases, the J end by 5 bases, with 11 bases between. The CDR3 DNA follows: TGTGCCAGCAGTTGGCAGGGCCGAACTGAAGCTTTCTTT. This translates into CASSWQGRTEAFF.

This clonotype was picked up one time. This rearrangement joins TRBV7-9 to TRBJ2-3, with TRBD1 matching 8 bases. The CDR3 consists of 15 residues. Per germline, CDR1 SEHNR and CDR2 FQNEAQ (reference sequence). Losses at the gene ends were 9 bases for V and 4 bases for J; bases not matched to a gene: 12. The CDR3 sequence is CASGGRDRNPDTQYF. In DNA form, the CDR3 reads TGTGCCAGTGGAGGCCGGGACAGGAACCCAGATACGCAGTATTTT.

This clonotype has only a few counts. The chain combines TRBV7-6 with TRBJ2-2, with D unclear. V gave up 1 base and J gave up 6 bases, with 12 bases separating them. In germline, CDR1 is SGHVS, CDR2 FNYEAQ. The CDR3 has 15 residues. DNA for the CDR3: TGTGCCAGCAGCTTAGTCTCCCCCCCCGCCGGGGAGCTGTTTTTT. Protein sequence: CASSLVSPPAGELFF.

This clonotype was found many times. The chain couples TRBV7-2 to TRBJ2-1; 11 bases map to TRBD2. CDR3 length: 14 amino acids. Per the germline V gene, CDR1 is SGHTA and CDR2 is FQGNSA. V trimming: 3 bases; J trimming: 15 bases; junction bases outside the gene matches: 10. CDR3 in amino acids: CASSFGTSGEGPFF. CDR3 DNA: TGTGCCAGCAGCTTCGGGACTAGCGGAGAAGGGCCGTTCTTC.

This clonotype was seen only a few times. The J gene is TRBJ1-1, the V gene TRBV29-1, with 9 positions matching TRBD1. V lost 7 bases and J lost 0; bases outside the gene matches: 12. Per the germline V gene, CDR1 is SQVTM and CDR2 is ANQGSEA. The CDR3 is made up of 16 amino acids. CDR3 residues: CSASDRGYRMNTEAFF. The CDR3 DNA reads TGCAGCGCTTCTGACAGGGGGTATCGAATGAACACTGAAGCTTTCTTT.

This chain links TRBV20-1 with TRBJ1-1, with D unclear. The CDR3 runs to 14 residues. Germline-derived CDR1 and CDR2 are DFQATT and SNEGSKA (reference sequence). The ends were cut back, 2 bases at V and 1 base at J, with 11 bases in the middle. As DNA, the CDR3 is TGCAGTGCTAGATTCCTCTCCGCGAACACTGAAGCTTTCTTT. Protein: CSARFLSANTEAFF.

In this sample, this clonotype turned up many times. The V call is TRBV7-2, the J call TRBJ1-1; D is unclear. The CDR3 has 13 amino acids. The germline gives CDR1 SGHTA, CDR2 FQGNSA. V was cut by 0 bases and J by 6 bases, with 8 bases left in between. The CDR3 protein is CASSLAARAEAFF. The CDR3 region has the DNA TGTGCCAGCAGCTTAGCAGCTCGGGCTGAAGCTTTCTTT.

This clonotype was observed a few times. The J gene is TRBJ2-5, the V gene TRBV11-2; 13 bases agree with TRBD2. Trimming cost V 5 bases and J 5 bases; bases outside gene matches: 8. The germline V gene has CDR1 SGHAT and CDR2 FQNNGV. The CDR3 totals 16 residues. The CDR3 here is CASSPGTSGTWETQYF. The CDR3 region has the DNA TGTGCCAGCAGCCCCGGGACTAGCGGGACTTGGGAGACCCAGTACTTC. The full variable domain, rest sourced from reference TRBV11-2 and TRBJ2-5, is EAGVAQSPRYKIIEKRQSVAFWCNPISGHATLYWYQQILGQGPKLLIQFQNNGVVDDSQLPKDRFSAERLKGVDSTLKIQPAKLEDSAVYLCASSPGTSGTWETQYFGPGTRLLVL.

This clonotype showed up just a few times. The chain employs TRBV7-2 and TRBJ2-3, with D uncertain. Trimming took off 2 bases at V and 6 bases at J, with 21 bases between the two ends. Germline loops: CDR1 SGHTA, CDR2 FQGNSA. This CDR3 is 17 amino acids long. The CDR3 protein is CASSLTTRPSLRDTQYF. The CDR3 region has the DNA TGTGCCAGCAGCTTAACAACCCGACCCTCGCTCCGGGATACGCAGTATTTT.

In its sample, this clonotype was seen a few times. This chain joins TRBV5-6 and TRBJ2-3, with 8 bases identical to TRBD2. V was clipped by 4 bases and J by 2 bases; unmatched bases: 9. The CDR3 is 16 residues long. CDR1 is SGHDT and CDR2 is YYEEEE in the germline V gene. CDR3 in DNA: TGTGCCAGCAGCCCTCTGACTAGCGACTACACAGATACGCAGTATTTT. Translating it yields CASSPLTSDYTDTQYF.

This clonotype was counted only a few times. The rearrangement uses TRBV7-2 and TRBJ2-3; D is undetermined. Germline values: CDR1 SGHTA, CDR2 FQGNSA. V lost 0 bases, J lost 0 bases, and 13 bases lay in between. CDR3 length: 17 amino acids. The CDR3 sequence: CASSLARKRLSTDTQYF. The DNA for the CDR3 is TGTGCCAGCAGCTTAGCGCGGAAGCGCCTGAGCACAGATACGCAGTATTTT.

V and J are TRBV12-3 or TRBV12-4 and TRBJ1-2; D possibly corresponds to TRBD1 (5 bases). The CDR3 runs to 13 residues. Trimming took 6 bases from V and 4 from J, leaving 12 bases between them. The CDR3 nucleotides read TGTGCCAGCAGCTCCGGGACTTTCTATGGCTACACCTTC. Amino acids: CASSSGTFYGYTF.

The CDR3 sequence is CAISGGGSIGKAFF. CDR3 nucleotide sequence: TGTGCCATCAGTGGGGGCGGCTCGATTGGCAAAGCTTTCTTT. V usage is TRBV10-3 and J usage is TRBJ1-1, with TRBD1 as a possible D gene (5 bases). Germline loops: CDR1 ENHRY, CDR2 SYGVKD. V lost 4 bases and J lost 9, with 18 bases in between. CDR3 length equals 14 residues.

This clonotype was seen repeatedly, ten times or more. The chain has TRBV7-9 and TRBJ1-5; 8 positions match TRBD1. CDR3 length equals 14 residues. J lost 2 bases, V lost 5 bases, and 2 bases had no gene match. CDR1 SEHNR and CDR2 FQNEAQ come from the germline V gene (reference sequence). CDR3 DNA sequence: TGTGCCAGCAGCCTACAGGGGGGCAATCAGCCCCAGCATTTT. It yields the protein CASSLQGGNQPQHF.

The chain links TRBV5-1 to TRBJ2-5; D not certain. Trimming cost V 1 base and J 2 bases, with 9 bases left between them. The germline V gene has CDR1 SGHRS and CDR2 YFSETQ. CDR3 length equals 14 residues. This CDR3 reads CASSLNTLQETQYF. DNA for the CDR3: TGCGCCAGCAGCTTGAACACGCTACAAGAGACCCAGTACTTC.

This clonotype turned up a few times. CDR3 in amino acids: CASSLGDSRTLDSGAQFF. Written as DNA, the CDR3 is TGTGCCAGCAGCTTAGGTGACAGCCGAACCCTGGATTCGGGCGCGCAGTTCTTC. The V gene is TRBV7-6, the J gene TRBJ2-1, with a tentative D call TRBD1 (5 bases). The germline gives CDR1 SGHVS, CDR2 FNYEAQ. The CDR3 runs 18 residues. V was trimmed by 1 base and J by 12 bases, leaving 28 bases between them.

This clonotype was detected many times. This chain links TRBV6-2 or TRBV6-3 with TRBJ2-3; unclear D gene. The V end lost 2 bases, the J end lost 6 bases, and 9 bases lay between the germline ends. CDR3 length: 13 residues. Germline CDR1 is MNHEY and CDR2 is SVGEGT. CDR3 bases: TGTGCCAGCAGTTACGTTGAGAGGGATACGCAGTATTTT. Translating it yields CASSYVERDTQYF.

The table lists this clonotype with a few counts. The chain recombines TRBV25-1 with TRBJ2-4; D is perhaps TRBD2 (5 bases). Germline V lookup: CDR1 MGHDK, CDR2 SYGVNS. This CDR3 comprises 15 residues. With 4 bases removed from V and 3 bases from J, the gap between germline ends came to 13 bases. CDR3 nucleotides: TGTGCCAGCAGTGCTGTAGGGAGTATCAAAAACATTCAGTACTTC. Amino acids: CASSAVGSIKNIQYF.

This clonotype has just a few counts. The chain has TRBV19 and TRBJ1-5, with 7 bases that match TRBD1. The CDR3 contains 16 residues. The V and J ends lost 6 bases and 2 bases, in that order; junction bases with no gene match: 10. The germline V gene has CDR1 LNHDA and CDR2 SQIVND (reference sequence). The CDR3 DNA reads TGTGCCAGTAGACGACAGGGCGTGGAAGGCAATCAGCCCCAGCATTTT. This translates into CASRRQGVEGNQPQHF.

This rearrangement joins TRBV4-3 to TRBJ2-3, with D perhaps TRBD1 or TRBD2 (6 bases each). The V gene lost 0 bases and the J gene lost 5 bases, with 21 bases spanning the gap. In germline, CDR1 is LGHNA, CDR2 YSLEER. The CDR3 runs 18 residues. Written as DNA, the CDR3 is TGCGCCAGCAGCCAAGATCTCCACAGGGTAGTAGCGGTAGATACGCAGTATTTT. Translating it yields CASSQDLHRVVAVDTQYF.

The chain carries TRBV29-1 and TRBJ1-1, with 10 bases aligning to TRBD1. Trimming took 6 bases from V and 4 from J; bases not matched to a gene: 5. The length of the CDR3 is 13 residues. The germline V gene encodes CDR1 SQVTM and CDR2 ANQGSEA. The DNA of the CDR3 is TGCAGCGTGGACCGGGACAGGGGCACTGAAGCTTTCTTT. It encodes CSVDRDRGTEAFF.

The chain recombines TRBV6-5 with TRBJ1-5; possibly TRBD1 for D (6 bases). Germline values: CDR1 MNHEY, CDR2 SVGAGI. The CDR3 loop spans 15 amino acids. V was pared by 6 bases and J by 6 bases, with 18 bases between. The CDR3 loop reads CASRDPRGISQPQHF. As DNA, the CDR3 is TGTGCCAGCAGAGACCCAAGGGGGATAAGTCAGCCCCAGCATTTT.

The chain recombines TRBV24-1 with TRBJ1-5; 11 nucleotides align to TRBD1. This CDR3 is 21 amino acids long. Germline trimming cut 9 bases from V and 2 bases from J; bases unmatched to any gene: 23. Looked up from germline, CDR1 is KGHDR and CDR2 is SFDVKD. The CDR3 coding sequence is TGTGCCACCCATGAGAGGTTGTTAGGACAGGGGGCCTCGGGGGGCAATCAGCCCCAGCATTTT. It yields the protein CATHERLLGQGASGGNQPQHF.

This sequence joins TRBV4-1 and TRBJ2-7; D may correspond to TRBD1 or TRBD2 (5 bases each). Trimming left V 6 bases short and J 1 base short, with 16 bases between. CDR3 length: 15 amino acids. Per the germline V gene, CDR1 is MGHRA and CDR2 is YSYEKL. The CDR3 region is CASSPNPGTSYEQYV. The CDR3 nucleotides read TGCGCCAGCAGTCCCAATCCCGGGACGTCCTACGAGCAGTACGTC.

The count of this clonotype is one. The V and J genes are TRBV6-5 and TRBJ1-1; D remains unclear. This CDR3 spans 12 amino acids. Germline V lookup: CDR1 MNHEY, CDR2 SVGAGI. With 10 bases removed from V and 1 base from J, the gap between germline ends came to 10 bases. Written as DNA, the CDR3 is TGTGCCATCAATCGCCAGAACACTGAAGCTTTCTTT. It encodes CAINRQNTEAFF.

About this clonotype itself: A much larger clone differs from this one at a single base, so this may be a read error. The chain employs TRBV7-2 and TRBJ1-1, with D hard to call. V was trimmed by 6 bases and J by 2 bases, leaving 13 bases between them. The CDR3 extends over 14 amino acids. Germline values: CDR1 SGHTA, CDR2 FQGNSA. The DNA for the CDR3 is TGTGCCAGCAGACCCCGGGAAGGAAACACTGAAGCTTTCTTT. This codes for CASRPREGNTEAFF.